The 10 T cell receptor beta chains below all came from one sample that was sequenced in a study of cytomegalovirus exposure and HLA in healthy donors. The PCR was carried out with 60 Vbeta primers and 13 Jbeta primers. Libraries were prepared by immunoSEQ multiplex PCR; TCRdb keeps only in-frame clonotypes and omits some of them. The sample records around 61,000 clones, about four fifths being singletons. Sequenced sample: PBMCs. These receptors came from a middle-aged man in good health and CMV-seronegative.

Points on this clone: One junction end does not reproduce the germline sequence, and a read error may be involved. V is TRBV7-7 and J is TRBJ2-3; 7 bases align to TRBD2. Per the germline V gene, CDR1 is SSHAT and CDR2 is FNYEAQ (reference sequence). The CDR3 is 15 amino acids. Here the CDR3 DNA reads TGTGCTAGCAGCCAAAGCGGGGCGGGCACAGATACGCAGTATTTT. Translated, it gives CASSQSGAGTDTQYF.

In its sample, this clone was seen a few times. The rearrangement joins TRBV6-6 to TRBJ2-7; TRBD2 is a possible D gene (5 bases). Germline V gene lookup returns CDR1 MNHNY and CDR2 SVGAGI (reference sequence). Trimming stripped 5 bases from V and 3 bases from J, with 11 bases between. The CDR3 covers 13 residues. The CDR3: CASSGRDLYEQYF. The DNA of the CDR3 is TGTGCCAGCAGTGGCCGGGATCTCTACGAGCAGTACTTC.

The CDR3 nucleotides are TGTGCCAGCAGCTCGGACAGGGAAACCGGGGAGCTGTTTTTT. Protein sequence: CASSSDRETGELFF. The rearrangement links TRBV7-8 to TRBJ2-2; 8 bases are shared with TRBD1. The CDR3 totals 14 residues. Looked up from germline, CDR1 is SGHVS and CDR2 is FQNEAQ. Germline trimming cut 4 bases from V and 5 bases from J; bases unmatched to any gene: 3.

The V call is TRBV15, the J call TRBJ2-1; 12 nucleotides align to TRBD2. From germline, CDR1 is LNHNV and CDR2 YYDKDF (reference sequence). This CDR3 spans 15 amino acids. Trimming took 1 base from V and 5 from J; bases not matched to a gene: 0. The CDR3 DNA follows: TGTGCCACCAGCAGAGGGACTAGCGGGGACAATGAGCAGTTCTTC. It codes for CATSRGTSGDNEQFF.

There are a few counts of this clone. The chain is built from TRBV28 and TRBJ2-3; TRBD2 might be the D (6 bases). CDR1 is MDHEN, CDR2 SYDVKM, per germline. Trimming shortened V by 3 bases and J by 3 bases, and 10 bases separated the two germline ends. The CDR3 is 14 residues long. In DNA form, the CDR3 reads TGTGCCAGCAGTTTTGGGCTAGCGACAGATACGCAGTATTTT. Its translation: CASSFGLATDTQYF. Filled out from reference TRBV28 and TRBJ2-3, the complete variable domain reads DVKVTQSSRYLVKRTGEKVFLECVQDMDHENMFWYRQDPGLGLRLIYFSYDVKMKEKGDIPEGYSVSREKKERFSLILESASTNQTSMYLCASSFGLATDTQYFGPGTRLTVL.

This rearrangement joins TRBV6-5 to TRBJ2-7; 8 nucleotides agree with TRBD1. The CDR3 spans 12 residues. Trimming removed 5 bases from V and 5 bases from J; junction bases left unmatched: 2. Germline loops: CDR1 MNHEY, CDR2 SVGAGI. This CDR3 is CASSVRGHEQYF. The CDR3 DNA follows: TGTGCCAGCAGTGTCAGGGGGCACGAGCAGTACTTC.

The chain is built from TRBV27 and TRBJ2-2, with D tentatively TRBD1 (6 bases). The CDR3 has 16 residues. CDR1 is MNHEY, CDR2 SMNVEV, per germline (reference sequence). The V end lost 6 bases, the J end lost 0 bases, and 14 bases lay between the germline ends. The CDR3 spells CASSPGTLANTGELFF. For the CDR3, the DNA is TGTGCCAGCAGCCCTGGGACACTTGCGAACACCGGGGAGCTGTTTTTT.

This rearrangement joins TRBV7-9 to TRBJ2-5; 10 positions match TRBD2. CDR1 is SEHNR, CDR2 FQNEAQ, per germline (reference sequence). The CDR3 is made up of 14 amino acids. The J segment lost 3 bases and the V segment lost 3 bases, leaving 1 base of the junction unmatched. The CDR3 DNA reads as TGTGCCAGCAGCTTTCTAGCGGGGGAAGAGACCCAGTACTTC. As protein: CASSFLAGEETQYF.

The chain recombines TRBV5-6 with TRBJ1-3; 8 bases fit TRBD1. Unmatched junction bases numbered 7, after V lost 0 bases and J lost 2 bases. Germline CDR1 SGHDT, CDR2 YYEEEE. This CDR3 contains 17 residues. Here the CDR3 reads CASSLARTGLTGNTIYF. The CDR3 DNA reads as TGTGCCAGCAGCTTGGCCCGGACAGGGTTGACTGGAAACACCATATATTTT.

J is TRBJ2-6 and V is TRBV30; TRBD1 matches at 8 bases. Trimming at V came to 5 bases and at J to 4 bases, leaving 4 bases not matched to a gene. From germline, CDR1 is GTSNPN and CDR2 SVGIG (reference sequence). The CDR3 totals 14 residues. CDR3 DNA: TGTGCCTGGCAGGGGGCGGGGGGGGCCAACGTCCTGACTTTC. Its translation is CAWQGAGGANVLTF.